A selection of T cell receptor beta chains follows, all from one sample in a study of cytomegalovirus exposure and HLA in healthy donors. The table came from immunoSEQ multiplex PCR; TCRdb's copy has only in-frame clones and leaves some out. The sample holds under 150,000 clones; 84% are singletons and the top ten take 2% to 2.5%. Sequenced sample: PBMCs. All receptors come from a boy aged 2 to 9 in good health and CMV-seronegative. CDR3s include the opening cysteine and the closing phenylalanine or tryptophan. D genes are given only for firm matches. Size values are once, few and many counts, or a class for expanded clones, and some rows have none.

v_gene: TRBV5-4; j_gene: TRBJ2-5; abundance: -; d_gene: -; CDR3aa: CASSLAGIETQYF; CDR3nt: TGTGCCAGCAGCTTGGCAGGGATCGAGACCCAGTACTTC
v_gene: TRBV25-1; j_gene: TRBJ2-5; abundance: -; d_gene: -; CDR3aa: CASSGAAGEETQYF; CDR3nt: TGTGCCAGCTCCGGGGCGGCAGGGGAAGAGACCCAGTACTTC
v_gene: TRBV27; j_gene: TRBJ2-1; abundance: few; d_gene: TRBD2; CDR3aa: CATSFISGTTRNEQFF; CDR3nt: TGTGCCACCTCATTCATCTCCGGGACTACTCGTAATGAGCAGTTCTTC
v_gene: TRBV7-2; j_gene: TRBJ2-6; abundance: -; d_gene: -; CDR3aa: CASSFIGQPSPPGANVLTF; CDR3nt: TGTGCCAGCAGCTTTATTGGACAGCCCTCTCCCCCTGGGGCCAACGTCCTGACTTTC
v_gene: TRBV11-1; j_gene: TRBJ2-3; abundance: -; d_gene: TRBD1; CDR3aa: CASSPDRGFTDTQYF; CDR3nt: TGTGCCAGCAGCCCCGACAGGGGATTCACAGATACGCAGTATTTT
v_gene: TRBV10-3; j_gene: TRBJ2-5; abundance: -; d_gene: -; CDR3aa: CAIKGEETQYF; CDR3nt: TGTGCCATCAAGGGGGAAGAGACCCAGTACTTC
v_gene: TRBV7-9; j_gene: TRBJ2-5; abundance: -; d_gene: -; CDR3aa: CASTRDQETQYF; CDR3nt: TGTGCCAGCACCAGGGACCAAGAGACCCAGTACTTC
v_gene: TRBV9; j_gene: TRBJ2-3; abundance: once; d_gene: TRBD1; CDR3aa: CASSADRVLTGDTQYF; CDR3nt: TGTGCCAGCAGCGCTGACAGGGTCTTGACGGGAGATACGCAGTATTTT
v_gene: TRBV2; j_gene: TRBJ2-1; abundance: -; d_gene: TRBD2; CDR3aa: CASSEGWAGGVDEQFF; CDR3nt: TGTGCCAGCAGTGAAGGTTGGGCGGGAGGAGTCGATGAGCAGTTCTTC
v_gene: TRBV5-1; j_gene: TRBJ1-4; abundance: -; d_gene: -; CDR3aa: CASRPGGATNEKLFF; CDR3nt: TGCGCCAGCAGACCCGGGGGGGCAACTAATGAAAAACTGTTTTTT
v_gene: TRBV19; j_gene: TRBJ2-7; abundance: -; d_gene: TRBD1; CDR3aa: CASNRGYEQYF; CDR3nt: TGTGCCAGTAACAGGGGCTACGAGCAGTACTTC
v_gene: TRBV7-3; j_gene: TRBJ2-3; abundance: -; d_gene: TRBD2; CDR3aa: CASSLLVAGLAGTDTQYF; CDR3nt: TGTGCCAGCAGCTTACTGGTTGCCGGACTAGCGGGGACGGATACGCAGTATTTT
v_gene: TRBV5-1; j_gene: TRBJ2-5; abundance: once; d_gene: -; CDR3aa: CASTPKGQIWETQYF; CDR3nt: TGCGCCAGCACGCCCAAAGGACAGATTTGGGAGACCCAGTACTTC
v_gene: TRBV25-1; j_gene: TRBJ2-7; abundance: once; d_gene: TRBD1; CDR3aa: CASSATGQGLYEQYF; CDR3nt: TGTGCCAGCAGTGCAACGGGACAGGGTCTCTACGAGCAGTACTTC
v_gene: TRBV4-1; j_gene: TRBJ2-7; abundance: -; d_gene: -; CDR3aa: CASSQDDQGNYEQYF; CDR3nt: TGCGCCAGCAGCCAAGATGATCAGGGGAACTACGAGCAGTACTTC
v_gene: TRBV27; j_gene: TRBJ2-7; abundance: -; d_gene: TRBD2; CDR3aa: CASSYQRERGEQYF; CDR3nt: TGTGCCAGCAGCTACCAGCGGGAGAGGGGCGAGCAGTACTTC
v_gene: TRBV19; j_gene: TRBJ1-2; abundance: -; d_gene: -; CDR3aa: CASSAQGHYGYTF; CDR3nt: TGTGCCAGTAGTGCACAGGGACACTATGGCTACACCTTC
v_gene: TRBV7-5; j_gene: TRBJ2-4; abundance: -; d_gene: -; CDR3aa: CVRGLLRGSSPKAKNIQYF; CDR3nt: TGTGTCAGAGGGCTTCTCAGGGGCTCATCGCCAAAAGCCAAAAACATTCAGTACTTC
v_gene: TRBV4-1; j_gene: TRBJ1-5; abundance: -; d_gene: -; CDR3aa: CASSQVGRGPSNQPQHF; CDR3nt: TGCGCCAGCAGCCAAGTTGGGCGGGGCCCTAGCAATCAGCCCCAGCATTTT
v_gene: TRBV19; j_gene: TRBJ2-1; abundance: -; d_gene: -; CDR3aa: CASSIETRYEQFF; CDR3nt: TGTGCCAGTAGTATCGAAACTAGGTATGAGCAGTTCTTC
v_gene: TRBV25-1; j_gene: TRBJ1-1; abundance: -; d_gene: -; CDR3aa: CASSDPRRPNTEAFF; CDR3nt: TGTGCCAGCAGTGACCCCAGGAGGCCGAACACTGAAGCTTTCTTT
v_gene: TRBV28; j_gene: TRBJ2-1; abundance: -; d_gene: -; CDR3aa: CASSLGFSGNEQFF; CDR3nt: TGTGCCAGCAGTTTGGGGTTTTCGGGAAATGAGCAGTTCTTC
v_gene: TRBV9; j_gene: TRBJ1-2; abundance: -; d_gene: -; CDR3aa: CASSPGTSNLYGYTF; CDR3nt: TGTGCCAGCAGCCCAGGGACTTCTAACCTCTATGGCTACACCTTC
v_gene: TRBV11-1; j_gene: TRBJ1-1; abundance: -; d_gene: -; CDR3aa: CASSFYSPSHRSMNTEAFF; CDR3nt: TGTGCCAGCAGCTTTTACTCCCCGTCGCACAGATCCATGAACACTGAAGCTTTCTTT
v_gene: TRBV6-5; j_gene: TRBJ2-7; abundance: -; d_gene: TRBD1; CDR3aa: CASTRTGGSYEQYF; CDR3nt: TGTGCCAGCACAAGGACAGGGGGATCCTACGAGCAGTACTTC
v_gene: TRBV4-1; j_gene: TRBJ1-1; abundance: -; d_gene: -; CDR3aa: CASSQWPQDSTEAFF; CDR3nt: TGCGCCAGCAGCCAGTGGCCTCAGGACAGCACTGAAGCTTTCTTT
v_gene: TRBV7-9; j_gene: TRBJ1-2; abundance: -; d_gene: -; CDR3aa: CASSSDYGYTF; CDR3nt: TGTGCCAGCAGCTCTGACTATGGCTACACCTTC
v_gene: TRBV9; j_gene: TRBJ2-3; abundance: -; d_gene: -; CDR3aa: CASTTFDTASTDTQYF; CDR3nt: TGTGCCAGCACTACCTTCGATACCGCTAGCACAGATACGCAGTATTTT
v_gene: TRBV19; j_gene: TRBJ2-7; abundance: -; d_gene: TRBD2; CDR3aa: CASTRTAGAAEQYF; CDR3nt: TGTGCCAGTACTAGGACAGCGGGAGCGGCCGAGCAGTACTTC
v_gene: TRBV27; j_gene: TRBJ1-2; abundance: -; d_gene: -; CDR3aa: CASSPGHVYGYTF; CDR3nt: TGTGCCAGCAGTCCAGGACACGTCTATGGCTACACCTTC
v_gene: TRBV7-2; j_gene: TRBJ2-7; abundance: once; d_gene: -; CDR3aa: CASSLGRQVTGVAYEQYF; CDR3nt: TGTGCCAGCAGCTTAGGTCGTCAGGTTACGGGGGTAGCGTACGAGCAGTACTTC
v_gene: TRBV4-1; j_gene: TRBJ2-7; abundance: -; d_gene: TRBD2; CDR3aa: CASSQDSARSGRAGYEQYF; CDR3nt: TGCGCCAGCAGCCAAGATAGCGCCCGCAGCGGGAGGGCCGGGTACGAGCAGTACTTC
v_gene: TRBV5-1; j_gene: TRBJ2-7; abundance: -; d_gene: TRBD1; CDR3aa: CASSATGGSYEQYF; CDR3nt: TGCGCCAGCAGCGCAACAGGGGGCTCGTACGAGCAGTACTTC
v_gene: TRBV9; j_gene: TRBJ1-1; abundance: -; d_gene: -; CDR3aa: CASSVGQLNTEAFF; CDR3nt: TGTGCCAGCAGCGTAGGACAATTGAACACTGAAGCTTTCTTT
v_gene: TRBV11-3; j_gene: TRBJ2-3; abundance: -; d_gene: -; CDR3aa: CASSLDRVIDTQYF; CDR3nt: TGTGCCAGCAGCTTAGATCGAGTTATAGATACGCAGTATTTT
v_gene: TRBV7-6; j_gene: TRBJ1-4; abundance: -; d_gene: TRBD1; CDR3aa: CASSLVETGVNEKLFF; CDR3nt: TGTGCCAGCAGCTTAGTGGAAACAGGGGTTAATGAAAAACTGTTTTTT
v_gene: TRBV29-1; j_gene: TRBJ2-3; abundance: -; d_gene: TRBD1; CDR3aa: CSVLGRDRGRRDTQYF; CDR3nt: TGCAGCGTGTTAGGCCGGGACAGGGGGCGACGGGATACGCAGTATTTT
v_gene: TRBV7-6; j_gene: TRBJ2-1; abundance: -; d_gene: TRBD2; CDR3aa: CASSLTRTSYSNEQFF; CDR3nt: TGTGCCAGCAGCTTAACCCGGACTAGCTATAGCAATGAGCAGTTCTTC
v_gene: TRBV5-6; j_gene: TRBJ2-1; abundance: -; d_gene: TRBD2; CDR3aa: CASSIGLAGEFNEQFF; CDR3nt: TGTGCCAGCAGCATCGGACTAGCGGGGGAGTTCAATGAGCAGTTCTTC
v_gene: TRBV30; j_gene: TRBJ1-2; abundance: -; d_gene: -; CDR3aa: CAWSLQGDGYTF; CDR3nt: TGTGCCTGGAGTCTCCAGGGTGATGGCTACACCTTC
v_gene: TRBV10-3; j_gene: TRBJ1-2; abundance: -; d_gene: -; CDR3aa: CAILAWAGNGYTF; CDR3nt: TGTGCCATCTTAGCCTGGGCAGGGAACGGCTACACCTTC
v_gene: TRBV6-7; j_gene: TRBJ2-7; abundance: -; d_gene: TRBD1; CDR3aa: CASRIRDSYEQYF; CDR3nt: TGTGCCAGCAGAATCCGGGACAGCTACGAGCAGTACTTC
v_gene: TRBV9; j_gene: TRBJ2-7; abundance: -; d_gene: -; CDR3aa: CASSAEGTPSYEQYF; CDR3nt: TGTGCCAGCAGCGCGGAAGGGACACCATCCTACGAGCAGTACTTC
v_gene: TRBV19; j_gene: TRBJ2-7; abundance: -; d_gene: TRBD2; CDR3aa: CASSSGTKRGLGEQYF; CDR3nt: TGTGCCAGTAGTTCTGGCACAAAGCGGGGCCTAGGGGAGCAGTACTTC
v_gene: TRBV7-9; j_gene: TRBJ1-4; abundance: -; d_gene: TRBD1; CDR3aa: CASSTPPGQGDEKLFF; CDR3nt: TGTGCCAGCAGCACACCGCCGGGACAGGGGGACGAAAAACTGTTTTTT
v_gene: TRBV28; j_gene: TRBJ1-5; abundance: -; d_gene: -; CDR3aa: CASGSGIQPQHF; CDR3nt: TGTGCCAGCGGCTCAGGGATTCAGCCCCAGCATTTT
v_gene: TRBV6-5; j_gene: TRBJ2-5; abundance: -; d_gene: -; CDR3aa: CASSYSVTAQETQYF; CDR3nt: TGTGCCAGCAGTTACTCAGTGACAGCACAAGAGACCCAGTACTTC
v_gene: TRBV5-1; j_gene: TRBJ1-3; abundance: once; d_gene: -; CDR3aa: CASRRIPGNTIYF; CDR3nt: TGCGCCAGCAGGAGAATTCCCGGAAACACCATATATTTT
v_gene: TRBV19; j_gene: TRBJ2-7; abundance: -; d_gene: -; CDR3aa: CASSISLGDEQYF; CDR3nt: TGTGCCAGTAGTATCAGCTTGGGAGATGAGCAGTACTTC
v_gene: TRBV13; j_gene: TRBJ2-1; abundance: few; d_gene: TRBD2; CDR3aa: CASSLRGVYNEQFF; CDR3nt: TGTGCCAGCAGCTTACGGGGGGTCTACAATGAGCAGTTCTTC
v_gene: TRBV4-3; j_gene: TRBJ1-4; abundance: -; d_gene: -; CDR3aa: CASSQAFSRVEDEKLFF; CDR3nt: TGCGCCAGCAGCCAAGCCTTCTCTCGGGTTGAAGACGAAAAACTGTTTTTT
v_gene: TRBV5-4; j_gene: TRBJ2-3; abundance: -; d_gene: TRBD2; CDR3aa: CASSLVSSGRDTQYF; CDR3nt: TGTGCCAGCAGCTTAGTATCTAGCGGGAGAGATACGCAGTATTTT
v_gene: TRBV5-6; j_gene: TRBJ2-7; abundance: -; d_gene: TRBD1; CDR3aa: CASSLSFGTGVPYEQYF; CDR3nt: TGTGCCAGCAGCTTGTCGTTCGGGACAGGGGTCCCCTACGAGCAGTACTTC